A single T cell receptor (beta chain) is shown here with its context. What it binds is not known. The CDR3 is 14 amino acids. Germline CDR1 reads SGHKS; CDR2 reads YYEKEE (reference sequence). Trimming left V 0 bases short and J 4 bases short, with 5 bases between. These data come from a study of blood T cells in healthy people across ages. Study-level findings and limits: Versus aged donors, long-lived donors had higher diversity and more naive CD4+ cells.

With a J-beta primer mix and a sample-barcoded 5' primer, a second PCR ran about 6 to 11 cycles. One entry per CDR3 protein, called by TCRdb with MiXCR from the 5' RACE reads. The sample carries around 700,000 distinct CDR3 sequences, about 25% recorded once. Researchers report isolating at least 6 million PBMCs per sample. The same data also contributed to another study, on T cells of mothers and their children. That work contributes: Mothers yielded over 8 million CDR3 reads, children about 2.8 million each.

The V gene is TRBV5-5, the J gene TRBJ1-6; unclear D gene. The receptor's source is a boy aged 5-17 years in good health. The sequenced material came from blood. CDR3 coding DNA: TGTGCCAGCAGCTTGGAGCAGTATAATTCACCCCTCCACTTT. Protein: CASSLEQYNSPLHF.